This T cell receptor (beta chain) was observed in a study of memory CD4+ T cells and cytomegalovirus serostatus. Study observations and caveats: CD4+ memory repertoires contained about two fifths of the 164 reported CMV TCRbeta sequences. Suggested: most of the CMV-linked TCR signature lies in CD4+ memory cells.

Concerning this clone: Its antigen remains unidentified.

The CDR3 is 14 residues long. CDR1 and CDR2 from the germline V gene are SGHTA and FQGNSA. The V end lost 1 base, the J end lost 9 bases, and 13 bases lay between the germline ends. The method was immunoSEQ multiplex PCR; TCRdb's version includes in-frame clones alone and lacks a portion of them. The sample gives just under 65,000 clones, roughly 80% of which show up once; 0.88% is in the top ten. Single viable CD3+CD4+CD8-CD45RO+ cells were sorted as the memory CD4+ T cells. Donors' CMV status reflects serum IgG against pp150, pp28, p38, p52. The chain combines TRBV7-2 with TRBJ2-1; D perhaps matches TRBD2 (7 bases). Sample: memory CD4+ T cells from blood. This receptor was identified in an adult in good health and CMV-seronegative. CDR3 amino acids: CASSLDGGATEQFF. In DNA form, the CDR3 reads TGTGCCAGCAGCTTAGATGGGGGGGCGACTGAGCAGTTCTTC. The complete variable domain, with remaining parts taken from reference TRBV7-2 and TRBJ2-1, reads GAGVSQSPSNKVTEKGKDVELRCDPISGHTALYWYRQSLGQGLEFLIYFQGNSAPDKSGLPSDRFSAERTGGSVSTLTIQRTQQEDSAVYLCASSLDGGATEQFFGPGTRLTVL.